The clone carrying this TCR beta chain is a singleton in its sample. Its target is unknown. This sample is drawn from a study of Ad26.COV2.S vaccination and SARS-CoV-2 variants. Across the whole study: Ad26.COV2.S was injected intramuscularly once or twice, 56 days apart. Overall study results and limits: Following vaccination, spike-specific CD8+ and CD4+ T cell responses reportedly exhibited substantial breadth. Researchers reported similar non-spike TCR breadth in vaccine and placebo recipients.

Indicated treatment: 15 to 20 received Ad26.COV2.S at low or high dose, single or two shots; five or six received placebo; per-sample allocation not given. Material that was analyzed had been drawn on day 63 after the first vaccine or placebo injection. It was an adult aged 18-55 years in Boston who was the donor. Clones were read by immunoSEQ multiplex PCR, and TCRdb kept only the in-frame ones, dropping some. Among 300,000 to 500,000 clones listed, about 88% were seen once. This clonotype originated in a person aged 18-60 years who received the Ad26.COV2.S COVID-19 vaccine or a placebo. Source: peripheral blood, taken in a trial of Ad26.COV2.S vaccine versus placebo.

The CDR3 loop is CASSLVRLAGGKTETQYF. The CDR3 DNA reads as TGTGCCAGCAGCTTAGTGCGGCTAGCGGGGGGGAAAACAGAGACCCAGTACTTC. V usage is TRBV7-2 and J usage is TRBJ2-5; 12 bases align to TRBD2. The CDR3 contains 18 residues. The junction had 10 bases not matched to a gene; V was cut back by 1 base and J by 4 bases. Germline CDR1 and CDR2: SGHTA and FQGNSA.